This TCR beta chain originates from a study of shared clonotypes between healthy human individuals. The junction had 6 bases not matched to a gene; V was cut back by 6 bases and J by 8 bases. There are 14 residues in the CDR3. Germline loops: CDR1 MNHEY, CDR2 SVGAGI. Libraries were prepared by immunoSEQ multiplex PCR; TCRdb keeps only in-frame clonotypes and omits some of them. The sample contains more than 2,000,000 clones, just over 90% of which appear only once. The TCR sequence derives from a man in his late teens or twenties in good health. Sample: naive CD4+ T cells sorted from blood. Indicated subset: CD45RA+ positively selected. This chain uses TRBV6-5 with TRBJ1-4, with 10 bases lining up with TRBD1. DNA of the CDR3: TGTGCCAGCAGAGCGGGACAGGGGTTCGAAAAACTGTTTTTT. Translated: CASRAGQGFEKLFF.